This T cell receptor (beta chain) is from a study of cytomegalovirus exposure and HLA in healthy donors. A note on this clone: Its specificity is unknown.

This PCR relied on a set of 60 Vbeta primers and 13 Jbeta primers. Here immunoSEQ multiplex PCR was the method, and the copy in TCRdb shows in-frame clones only, minus some. This sample contains approximately 110,000 clones. Study-level points and caveats: TCR beta V- and J-gene trimming was later associated with a missense DCLRE1C variant.

Material for sequencing was PBMCs. The TCR originated in a man between 18 and 29 years old in good health and CMV-seronegative.

The CDR3 DNA follows: TGTGCCAGCAGTTTTCTTGGGCAGGTAGAAAAACTGTTTTTT. Its translation is CASSFLGQVEKLFF. The V gene is TRBV28, the J gene TRBJ1-4; D remains ambiguous. The CDR3 consists of 14 residues. CDR1 and CDR2 from the germline V gene are MDHEN and SYDVKM. The germline V and J ends were trimmed by 3 bases and 8 bases, with 13 bases remaining between them.